Each of the 29 T cell receptor beta chains below was sequenced from the same sample in a study of response to subunit inactivated influenza vaccine. TCRdb redid the calling of the RT-PCR reads with MiXCR, one entry per CDR3 protein. The data contain over 400,000 distinct CDR3 sequences, 10% to 11% of them singletons. Here the sequenced sample was PBMCs from blood, taken about 6 weeks after vaccination. These receptors all stem from a man aged 45-65 years who received an inactivated influenza vaccine.

The V and J genes are TRBV12-3 or TRBV12-4 and TRBJ2-7, with TRBD1 matching 7 bases. This CDR3 region has 14 residues. The V gene end was trimmed by 1 base and the J gene end by 5 bases; junction bases not matched to a gene: 5. CDR3 nucleotides: TGTGCCAGCAGTTTAGATCGACAGGGCGACGAGCAGTACTTC. Protein sequence: CASSLDRQGDEQYF.

This clonotype came up many times. The chain combines TRBV10-3 with TRBJ2-1, with D perhaps matching TRBD2 (6 bases). V was cut by 3 bases and J by 2 bases, with 11 bases left in between. This CDR3 is 15 amino acids long. From germline, CDR1 is ENHRY and CDR2 SYGVKD. The CDR3 DNA follows: TGTGCCATCAGTGAAATGGGGGGTACCTACAATGAGCAGTTCTTC. It translates to CAISEMGGTYNEQFF.

This clonotype was detected a few times. The chain carries TRBV7-2 and TRBJ1-2; D unclear. The ends were cut back, 4 bases at V and 7 bases at J, with 16 bases in the middle. The CDR3 covers 14 residues. Germline V gives CDR1 SGHTA, CDR2 FQGNSA. This CDR3 reads CASSSIGRTIGYTF. The CDR3 region has the DNA TGTGCCAGCAGCTCCATTGGCAGAACTATTGGCTACACCTTC.

This rearrangement joins TRBV20-1 to TRBJ1-2; 7 bases map to TRBD1. Germline V gene sequence: CDR1 DFQATT, CDR2 SNEGSKA (reference sequence). J lost 8 bases, V lost 5 bases, and 17 bases had no gene match. The CDR3 covers 15 residues. The CDR3 region has the DNA TGCAGTGCTTACAGTAGGACAGGAAAGTCGGGAGGCTACACCTTC. This encodes CSAYSRTGKSGGYTF.

Only a few counts were recorded for this clonotype. This sequence joins TRBV6-1 and TRBJ1-5; D perhaps matches TRBD1 (5 bases). The CDR3 spans 15 residues. CDR1 is MNHNS, CDR2 SASEGT, per germline. V lost 4 bases and J lost 2, with 12 bases in between. CDR3 amino acids: CASSAVGGGNQPQHF. For the CDR3, the DNA is TGTGCCAGCAGTGCAGTTGGGGGTGGCAATCAGCCCCAGCATTTT.

This clonotype was seen more than once but under ten times. The chain joins TRBV6-5 to TRBJ2-5; 11 bases are a match to TRBD1. CDR1 and CDR2 (germline): MNHEY, SVGAGI. The V gene end was trimmed by 4 bases and the J gene end by 6 bases; junction bases not matched to a gene: 7. The CDR3 has 15 residues. The CDR3 nucleotides read TGTGCCAGCAGTTCGGGGACAGGGGGGTTAAAGACCCAGTACTTC. As protein: CASSSGTGGLKTQYF.

This clonotype was counted a few times. V is TRBV6-1 and J is TRBJ2-7, with D perhaps given as TRBD1 or TRBD2 (6 bases each). The germline V and J ends were trimmed by 7 bases and 3 bases, with 13 bases remaining between them. CDR3 length equals 13 residues. CDR1 and CDR2 from the germline V gene are MNHNS and SASEGT. The CDR3 DNA reads as TGTGCCAGCACACGGGGGCCCGACTACGAGCAGTACTTC. Translated, it gives CASTRGPDYEQYF.

There are a few counts of this clonotype. The CDR3 region has the DNA TGTGCCATCACCAAGACTAGCGGGGGGCAATACGAGCAGTACTTC. As protein: CAITKTSGGQYEQYF. The chain carries TRBV10-3 and TRBJ2-7, with 13 bases that match TRBD2. V was clipped by 7 bases and J by 4 bases; unmatched bases: 7. The CDR3 length is 15 residues. In germline, CDR1 is ENHRY, CDR2 SYGVKD.

In its sample, this clonotype was seen many times. V gene TRBV6-1 combines with J gene TRBJ2-2; D is uncertain. V was cut by 8 bases and J by 1 base, with 8 bases left in between. Germline V gene lookup returns CDR1 MNHNS and CDR2 SASEGT. The CDR3 is 13 residues long. The CDR3 sequence: CASHHLNTGELFF. The CDR3 bases are TGTGCCAGCCACCACCTGAACACCGGGGAGCTGTTTTTT.

In this sample, this clonotype turned up many times. V is TRBV7-2 and J is TRBJ2-5; 15 nucleotides align to TRBD2. Germline CDR1 SGHTA, CDR2 FQGNSA. The CDR3 length is 17 residues. Trimming cost V 5 bases and J 4 bases; bases outside gene matches: 8. Here the CDR3 reads CASSKGLAGGEGETQYF. The CDR3 coding sequence is TGTGCCAGCAGCAAAGGACTAGCGGGAGGGGAGGGAGAGACCCAGTACTTC. The variable domain in full, with the rest retrieved from reference TRBV7-2 and TRBJ2-5, is GAGVSQSPSNKVTEKGKDVELRCDPISGHTALYWYRQSLGQGLEFLIYFQGNSAPDKSGLPSDRFSAERTGGSVSTLTIQRTQQEDSAVYLCASSKGLAGGEGETQYFGPGTRLLVL.

This clonotype was found many times. The chain is built from TRBV10-3 and TRBJ1-2; 9 bases line up with TRBD1. Germline V gene sequence: CDR1 ENHRY, CDR2 SYGVKD. CDR3 length equals 16 residues. J gave up 4 bases and V 3 bases, and 9 bases lay outside the gene matches. The CDR3 region is CAISDNRGPWGYGYTF. The CDR3 DNA reads TGTGCCATCAGTGACAACAGGGGGCCCTGGGGCTATGGCTACACCTTC.

This clonotype was picked up many times. The CDR3: CASRDGQDGNTIYF. The CDR3 region has the DNA TGTGCCAGCAGGGATGGACAAGACGGAAACACCATATATTTT. The chain links TRBV6-1 to TRBJ1-3; D is possibly TRBD1 (5 bases). The V and J ends lost 6 bases and 4 bases respectively, with 13 bases between them. The CDR3 totals 14 residues. In germline, CDR1 is MNHNS, CDR2 SASEGT.

This clonotype was observed a few times. This sequence joins TRBV20-1 and TRBJ2-7, with 9 bases fitting TRBD1. The germline V gene encodes CDR1 DFQATT and CDR2 SNEGSKA (reference sequence). The CDR3 is 13 amino acids. V shed 7 bases and J 6 bases; nucleotides not matched to a gene: 10. CDR3 sequence reads: CSGRDRVVGEQYF. The CDR3 DNA follows: TGCAGTGGTCGGGACAGGGTGGTCGGCGAGCAGTACTTC.

The chain has TRBV7-2 and TRBJ1-1; 8 nucleotides agree with TRBD1. This CDR3 contains 15 residues. V lost 5 bases, J lost 0 bases, and 5 bases stayed unmatched. In germline, CDR1 is SGHTA, CDR2 FQGNSA. The CDR3 nucleotides read TGTGCCAGCAGCATCTACAGGGGGTTGAACACTGAAGCTTTCTTT. The encoded protein is CASSIYRGLNTEAFF. Using reference TRBV7-2 and TRBJ1-1 for the parts outside the CDR3, the full variable domain is GAGVSQSPSNKVTEKGKDVELRCDPISGHTALYWYRQSLGQGLEFLIYFQGNSAPDKSGLPSDRFSAERTGGSVSTLTIQRTQQEDSAVYLCASSIYRGLNTEAFFGQGTRLTVV.

The chain combines TRBV3-1 with TRBJ2-4, with a weak D call TRBD2 (5 bases). Germline V lookup: CDR1 LGHDT, CDR2 YNNKEL (reference sequence). V lost 8 bases, J lost 3 bases, and 17 bases lay in between. This CDR3 region has 15 residues. The CDR3 region has the DNA TGTGCCAGCTCGCGGACGCTACTAGACAAAAACATTCAGTACTTC. Its protein is CASSRTLLDKNIQYF.

This clonotype turned up a few times. V gene TRBV4-2 combines with J gene TRBJ2-7; D unclear. Germline assignment: CDR1 LGHNA and CDR2 YNFKEQ. V lost 1 base and J 6 bases, leaving 7 bases between the germline ends. The CDR3 spans 12 residues. The CDR3: CASSQARSEQYF. In nucleotides, the CDR3 is TGTGCCAGCAGCCAAGCTCGGAGCGAGCAGTACTTC.

V and J are TRBV3-1 and TRBJ1-6; TRBD1 matches at 8 bases. The CDR3 spans 16 residues. V lost 4 bases and J lost 7; bases outside the gene matches: 9. The V gene's germline CDR1 is LGHDT and CDR2 YNNKEL (reference sequence). CDR3 loop: CASSPYGTGTNSPLHF. CDR3 DNA: TGTGCCAGCAGCCCTTATGGGACAGGAACGAATTCACCCCTCCACTTT.

This clonotype was detected only a few times. The chain carries TRBV20-1 and TRBJ2-5, with a possible D match to TRBD1 (6 bases). The V and J ends lost 3 bases and 1 base respectively, with 9 bases between them. Germline V gives CDR1 DFQATT, CDR2 SNEGSKA (reference sequence). The CDR3 spans 13 residues. CDR3 sequence (DNA): TGCAGTGCTAGGGGGGCAGTCCAAGAGACCCAGTACTTC. Amino acid sequence: CSARGAVQETQYF.

This clonotype was counted ten times or more. The rearrangement joins TRBV7-2 to TRBJ2-1; D remains unclear. The length of the CDR3 is 14 residues. Germline loops: CDR1 SGHTA, CDR2 FQGNSA. V was cut by 5 bases and J by 5 bases, with 13 bases left in between. The CDR3 sequence: CASSPTSNHNEQFF. CDR3 nucleotide sequence: TGTGCCAGCAGCCCTACATCTAATCACAATGAGCAGTTCTTC. Full variable domain (outside the CDR3, taken from reference TRBV7-2 and TRBJ2-1): GAGVSQSPSNKVTEKGKDVELRCDPISGHTALYWYRQSLGQGLEFLIYFQGNSAPDKSGLPSDRFSAERTGGSVSTLTIQRTQQEDSAVYLCASSPTSNHNEQFFGPGTRLTVL.

This chain joins TRBV6-2 or TRBV6-3 and TRBJ2-7, with D possibly matching TRBD2 (6 bases). Germline V lookup: CDR1 MNHEY, CDR2 SVGEGT. Between the trimmed V and J ends, which lost 6 bases and 0 bases, there was a span of 12 bases. The CDR3 sequence is 14 residues long. CDR3: CASRGDWSSYEQYF. The CDR3 coding sequence is TGTGCCAGCAGGGGGGACTGGAGCTCCTACGAGCAGTACTTC.

This clonotype was observed a few times. The chain joins TRBV5-1 to TRBJ2-1; D is uncertain. V was cut by 3 bases and J by 4 bases, with 17 bases left in between. CDR1 and CDR2 (germline): SGHRS, YFSETQ. CDR3 length: 16 amino acids. CDR3 bases: TGCGCCAGCAGCTCGGCTATCAGTCCGTCTTACAATGAGCAGTTCTTC. Its protein product is CASSSAISPSYNEQFF.

This clonotype has at least ten counts. V gene TRBV5-6 combines with J gene TRBJ1-5; D may be TRBD1 (6 bases). The CDR3 spans 15 residues. Trimming took off 2 bases at V and 3 bases at J, with 12 bases between the two ends. Germline V gene lookup returns CDR1 SGHDT and CDR2 YYEEEE. The CDR3 sequence is CASSLGGSANQPQHF. As DNA, the CDR3 is TGTGCCAGCAGCTTAGGGGGATCCGCCAATCAGCCCCAGCATTTT.

In its sample, this clonotype was seen a few times. J is TRBJ2-7 and V is TRBV27; 8 bases are a match to TRBD2. The CDR3 extends over 15 amino acids. With V trimmed by 3 bases and J by 3 bases, 7 bases remained unmatched. The V gene's germline CDR1 is MNHEY and CDR2 SMNVEV (reference sequence). CDR3 sequence: CASSFRGGENYEQYF. DNA for the CDR3: TGTGCCAGCAGTTTTCGGGGGGGAGAGAACTACGAGCAGTACTTC.

This clonotype appeared many times. The chain carries TRBV10-1 and TRBJ2-3, with TRBD2 identical over 11 bases. CDR1 is WNHNN and CDR2 is SYGVQD in the germline V gene (reference sequence). Unmatched junction bases numbered 7, after V lost 8 bases and J lost 3 bases. There are 15 residues in the CDR3. Here the CDR3 DNA reads TGCGCCAGCTCCAGACTAGCGGGGTTAACAGATACGCAGTATTTT. Translating gives CASSRLAGLTDTQYF.

Comments on this clonotype: Germline is not matched at one junction end, which may reflect a read error. V usage is TRBV4-2 and J usage is TRBJ2-5, with 9 nucleotides matching TRBD1. The germline V gene encodes CDR1 LGHNA and CDR2 YNFKEQ. CDR3 length: 14 amino acids. CDR3 coding DNA: TGTGCCAGAAGCCGAGGACAGGGGATACAGACCCAGTACTTC. Amino acid sequence: CARSRGQGIQTQYF.

V and J are TRBV20-1 and TRBJ2-1; TRBD1 or TRBD2 may be the D gene (5 bases each). Germline V gives CDR1 DFQATT, CDR2 SNEGSKA (reference sequence). The CDR3 totals 15 residues. The V and J ends lost 6 bases and 10 bases respectively, with 25 bases between them. DNA for the CDR3: TGCAGTGCGCAAGCCGGGACGCTCAAGGGGACCGAGCAGTTCTTC. Its translation is CSAQAGTLKGTEQFF.

The J gene is TRBJ2-1, the V gene TRBV7-7; D remains ambiguous. This CDR3 is built from 14 residues. Germline CDR1 is SSHAT and CDR2 is FNYEAQ (reference sequence). V shed 2 bases and J shed 5 bases, with 10 bases lying between them. CDR3 DNA: TGTGCCAGCAGCTTATCGTCTCAGCACAATGAGCAGTTCTTC. It translates to CASSLSSQHNEQFF.

This chain links TRBV20-1 with TRBJ2-7; the D gene is possibly TRBD2 (6 bases). CDR3 length equals 14 residues. The V end was cut by 3 bases, the J end by 12 bases, with 24 bases between. The V gene's germline CDR1 is DFQATT and CDR2 SNEGSKA (reference sequence). CDR3 residues: CSARGDGIGRRMYF. Here the CDR3 DNA reads TGCAGTGCTAGGGGGGACGGTATCGGGAGAAGGATGTACTTC.

This clonotype came up many times. The chain couples TRBV28 to TRBJ2-1; 7 bases match TRBD1. The junction had 15 bases not matched to a gene; V was cut back by 6 bases and J by 7 bases. This CDR3 region has 16 residues. Germline CDR1 reads MDHEN; CDR2 reads SYDVKM. The CDR3 protein is CASSFPTGTDNNEQFF. The CDR3 DNA is TGTGCCAGCAGCTTCCCCACCGGGACAGACAATAATGAGCAGTTCTTC.